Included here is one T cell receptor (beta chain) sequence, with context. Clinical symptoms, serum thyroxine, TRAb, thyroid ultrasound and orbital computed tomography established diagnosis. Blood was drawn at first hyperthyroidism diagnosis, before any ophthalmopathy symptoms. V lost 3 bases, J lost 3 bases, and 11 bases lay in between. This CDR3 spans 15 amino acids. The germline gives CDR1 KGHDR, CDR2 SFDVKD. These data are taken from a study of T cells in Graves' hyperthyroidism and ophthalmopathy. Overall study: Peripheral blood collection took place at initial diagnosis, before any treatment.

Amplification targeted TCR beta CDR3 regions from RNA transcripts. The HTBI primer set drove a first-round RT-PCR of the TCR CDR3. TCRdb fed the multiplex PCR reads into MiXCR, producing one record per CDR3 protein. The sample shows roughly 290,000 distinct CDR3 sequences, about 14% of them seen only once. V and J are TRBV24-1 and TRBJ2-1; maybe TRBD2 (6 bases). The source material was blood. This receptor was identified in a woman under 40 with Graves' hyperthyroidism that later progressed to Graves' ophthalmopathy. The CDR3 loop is CATSDPGRIYNEQFF. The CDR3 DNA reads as TGTGCCACCAGTGATCCCGGGAGAATCTACAATGAGCAGTTCTTC.